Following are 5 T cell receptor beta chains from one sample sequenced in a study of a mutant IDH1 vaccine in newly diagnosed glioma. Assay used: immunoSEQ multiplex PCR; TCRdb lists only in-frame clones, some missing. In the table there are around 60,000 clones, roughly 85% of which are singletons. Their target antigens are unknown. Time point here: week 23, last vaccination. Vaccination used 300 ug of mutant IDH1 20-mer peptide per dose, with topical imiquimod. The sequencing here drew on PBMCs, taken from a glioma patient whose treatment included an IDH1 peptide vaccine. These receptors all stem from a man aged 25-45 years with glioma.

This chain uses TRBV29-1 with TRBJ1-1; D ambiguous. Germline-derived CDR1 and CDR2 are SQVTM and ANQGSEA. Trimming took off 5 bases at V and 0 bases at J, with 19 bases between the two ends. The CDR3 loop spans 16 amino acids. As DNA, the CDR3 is TGCAGCGTTAGCCGGACGGCTGCCCAAATGAACACTGAAGCTTTCTTT. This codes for CSVSRTAAQMNTEAFF. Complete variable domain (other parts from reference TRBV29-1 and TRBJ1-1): SAVISQKPSRDICQRGTSLTIQCQVDSQVTMMFWYRQQPGQSLTLIATANQGSEATYESGFVIDKFPISRPNLTFSTLTVSNMSPEDSSIYLCSVSRTAAQMNTEAFFGQGTRLTVV.

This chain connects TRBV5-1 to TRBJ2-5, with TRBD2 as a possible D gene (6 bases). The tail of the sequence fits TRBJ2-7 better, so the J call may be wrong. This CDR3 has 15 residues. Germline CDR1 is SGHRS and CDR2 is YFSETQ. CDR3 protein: CASSLAQLEGYEQYF. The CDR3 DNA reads TGCGCCAGCAGCTTGGCTCAGCTGGAGGGCTACGAGCAGTACTTC.

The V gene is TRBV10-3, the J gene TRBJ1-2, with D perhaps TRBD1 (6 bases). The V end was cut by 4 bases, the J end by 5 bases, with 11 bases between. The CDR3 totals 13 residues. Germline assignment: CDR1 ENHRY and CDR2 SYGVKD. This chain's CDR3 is CAISVTGPYGYTF. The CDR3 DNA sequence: TGTGCCATCAGTGTGACAGGACCGTATGGCTACACCTTC.

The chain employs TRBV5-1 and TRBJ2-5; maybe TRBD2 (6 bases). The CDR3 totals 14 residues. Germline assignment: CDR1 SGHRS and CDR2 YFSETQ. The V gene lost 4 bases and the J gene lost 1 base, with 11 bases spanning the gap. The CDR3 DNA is TGCGCCAGCAGCCGGAGGGAGGCCCAAGAGACCCAGTACTTC. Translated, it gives CASSRREAQETQYF.

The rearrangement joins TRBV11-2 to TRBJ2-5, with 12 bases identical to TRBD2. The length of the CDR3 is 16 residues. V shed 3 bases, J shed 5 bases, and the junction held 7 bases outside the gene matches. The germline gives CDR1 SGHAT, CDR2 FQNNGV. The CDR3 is CASSFVLAGGRETQYF. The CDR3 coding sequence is TGTGCCAGCAGCTTTGTGCTAGCGGGGGGGCGGGAGACCCAGTACTTC.